The sequence of this T cell receptor beta chain was determined in a study of T-cell reconstitution after alpha-beta-depleted transplantation in children. Preparation of the TCRbeta library involved a method that used unique molecular identifiers. MiXCR was run by TCRdb on the PCR reads, yielding one entry per CDR3 protein. Of some 500,000 distinct CDR3 sequences in the sample, around 17% were seen once. This CDR3 contains 13 residues. Trimming stripped 0 bases from V and 9 bases from J, with 7 bases between. Germline V gene data show CDR1 as SGHDT and CDR2 as YYEEEE. This receptor was obtained from a human donor who donated a stem cell graft to a child with acute lymphoblastic leukemia. V gene TRBV5-6 combines with J gene TRBJ1-6; D call uncertain. The sequences come from PBMCs from the stem cell graft donor, collected from the stem cell graft. The CDR3 is CASSLGVPSPLHF. As DNA, the CDR3 is TGTGCCAGCAGCTTGGGCGTCCCTTCACCCCTCCACTTT.